This TCR beta chain is from a study of blood T cells in healthy people across ages. About the study: Template switching picked up about one barcoded beta molecule for each two T cells.

Alongside a J-beta primer mix, a sample-barcoded 5' primer served in a second PCR lasting about 7 to 11 cycles. Using its own MiXCR run on the 5' RACE reads, TCRdb lists one record per CDR3 protein. The sample lists approximately 1.5 million distinct CDR3 sequences; around 35% were seen once. Comment on this clonotype: Its cognate antigen is unknown.

Regarding the study as a whole: Across samples, TCR beta diversity tracked strongly with naive T cell percentage. Long-lived donors exceeded aged donors in naive CD4+ cells and diversity.

Each donor's blood draw was around 10 milliliters of peripheral blood. The source of this sequence is a woman in her 30s in good health. Sample: blood.

The CDR3 DNA follows: TGCGCCAGCAGCGGTGGACCAGGGGACTATGGCTACACCTTC. Encoded protein: CASSGGPGDYGYTF. The chain uses TRBV5-1 and TRBJ1-2; D possibly corresponds to TRBD1 (6 bases). Germline CDR1 SGHRS, CDR2 YFSETQ. Between the trimmed V and J ends, which lost 4 bases and 3 bases, there was a span of 13 bases. This CDR3 contains 14 residues. Full variable domain (outside the CDR3, taken from reference TRBV5-1 and TRBJ1-2): KAGVTQTPRYLIKTRGQQVTLSCSPISGHRSVSWYQQTPGQGLQFLFEYFSETQRNKGNFPGRFSGRQFSNSRSEMNVSTLELGDSALYLCASSGGPGDYGYTFGSGTRLTVV.